This T cell receptor (beta chain) was documented in a study of T cells in Graves' hyperthyroidism and ophthalmopathy. RNA transcripts were the template for amplifying TCR beta CDR3 regions. First-round RT-PCR targeting the TCR CDR3 was performed with the HTBI primer set. MiXCR, applied by TCRdb to the multiplex PCR reads, yields one record per CDR3 protein. The sample has about 290,000 distinct CDR3 sequences, 10% to 15% seen once. This clonotype was detected ten times or more. Newly diagnosed hyperthyroidism patients aged 18 to 65 years had disease lasting under 2 months. The sample comprised blood. The TCR sequence derives from a woman aged 25 to 39 with Graves' hyperthyroidism that later progressed to Graves' ophthalmopathy.

CDR3 bases: TGTGCCAGCAATAAAACCCCCCGCACTGAAGCTTTCTTT. Residues: CASNKTPRTEAFF. The chain has TRBV6-1 and TRBJ1-1; D is unclear. CDR1 is MNHNS, CDR2 SASEGT, per germline. V lost 7 bases to trimming and J lost 4 bases, with 13 bases between them. The CDR3 has 13 amino acids.